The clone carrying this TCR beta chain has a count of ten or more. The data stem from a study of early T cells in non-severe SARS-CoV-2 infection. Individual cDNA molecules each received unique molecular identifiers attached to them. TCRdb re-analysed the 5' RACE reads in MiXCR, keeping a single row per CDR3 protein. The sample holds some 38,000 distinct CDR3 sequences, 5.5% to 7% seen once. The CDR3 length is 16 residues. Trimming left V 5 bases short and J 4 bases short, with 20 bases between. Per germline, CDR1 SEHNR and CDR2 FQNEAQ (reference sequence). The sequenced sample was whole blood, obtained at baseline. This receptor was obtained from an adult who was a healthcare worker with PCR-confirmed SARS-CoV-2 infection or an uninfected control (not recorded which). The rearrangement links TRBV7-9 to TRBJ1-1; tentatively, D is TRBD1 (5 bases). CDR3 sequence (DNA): TGTGCCAGCAGCCCTCTCGCCCTAGCAGGGTTCACTGAAGCTTTCTTT. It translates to CASSPLALAGFTEAFF.